Following are 30 T cell receptor beta chains from one sample sequenced in a study of blood T cells in healthy people across ages. Sample-barcoded 5' priming and a J-beta primer mix drove a second PCR of about 6 to 11 cycles. TCRdb itself ran the 5' RACE reads through MiXCR, one entry per CDR3 protein. The profile shows about 730,000 distinct CDR3 sequences, around 46% of them singletons. The sequenced sample was blood. All receptors come from a woman aged 55-69 years in good health.

Remarks on this clonotype: Since a much larger clone is just one base distant, this may be a read error. The DNA of the CDR3 is TGTGCCAGCAGCGTGGCGGATAGCGTCTACGAGCAGTACTTC. Its translation is CASSVADSVYEQYF. V gene TRBV5-5 combines with J gene TRBJ2-7, with a tentative D call TRBD2 (5 bases). The germline V gene encodes CDR1 SGHKS and CDR2 YYEKEE (reference sequence). The CDR3 contains 14 residues. V was clipped by 4 bases and J by 3 bases, with 14 bases between them.

The V and J genes are TRBV2 and TRBJ1-2; D not certain. Trimming stripped 4 bases from V and 2 bases from J, with 17 bases between. CDR1 is SNHLY, CDR2 FYNNEI, per germline. The CDR3 runs 16 residues. Written as DNA, the CDR3 is TGTGCCAGCAGTGTAACAAACACCGGGCTAAACTATGGCTACACCTTC. This sequence encodes CASSVTNTGLNYGYTF.

This clonotype turned up a few times. V and J are TRBV20-1 and TRBJ1-1; D is perhaps TRBD1 (5 bases). This CDR3 is 12 amino acids long. The germline CDR1 and CDR2 sequences are DFQATT and SNEGSKA (reference sequence). Trimming took 2 bases from V and 3 from J, leaving 7 bases between them. CDR3 sequence: CSARKGYTEAFF. CDR3 nucleotides: TGCAGTGCTAGAAAGGGGTACACTGAAGCTTTCTTT.

The chain has TRBV29-1 and TRBJ2-7, with TRBD1 as a possible D gene (5 bases). Germline CDR1 SQVTM, CDR2 ANQGSEA. Trimming pared 4 bases from V and 3 bases from J, leaving 13 bases between. The CDR3 contains 13 residues. The CDR3 DNA reads TGCAGCGTTGGAATTGGGGCAAACTACGAGCAGTACTTC. This sequence encodes CSVGIGANYEQYF.

The V and J genes are TRBV29-1 and TRBJ2-3; 8 bases line up with TRBD2. In germline, CDR1 is SQVTM, CDR2 ANQGSEA. V lost 4 bases, J lost 0 bases, and 6 bases stayed unmatched. The CDR3 runs 15 residues. The CDR3 DNA sequence: TGCAGCGTTGGTTTAGCGGGGTCTAGCACAGATACGCAGTATTTT. This encodes CSVGLAGSSTDTQYF.

V usage is TRBV18 and J usage is TRBJ2-7, with TRBD2 identical over 8 bases. The V segment lost 3 bases and the J segment 5 bases; nucleotides outside the gene matches: 3. Germline V gene lookup returns CDR1 KGHSH and CDR2 LQKENI. The CDR3 contains 13 residues. This chain's CDR3 is CASSPGRGDEQYF. For the CDR3, the DNA is TGTGCCAGCTCACCTGGGCGGGGGGACGAGCAGTACTTC.

This clonotype turned up a few times. The chain uses TRBV12-3 or TRBV12-4 and TRBJ1-2; the D gene is possibly TRBD1 (5 bases). The CDR3 has 14 amino acids. Trimming shortened V by 2 bases and J by 0 bases, and 7 bases separated the two germline ends. The CDR3 nucleotides are TGTGCCAGCAGTTTATGGACACCTAACTATGGCTACACCTTC. Residues: CASSLWTPNYGYTF.

This chain joins TRBV28 and TRBJ1-1; D unclear. Germline CDR1 and CDR2: MDHEN and SYDVKM. This CDR3 contains 15 residues. Deletions cut 2 bases from V and 0 bases from J, with 10 bases between. As DNA, the CDR3 is TGTGCCAGCAGTTTACTCAGGACCATGAACACTGAAGCTTTCTTT. Translated: CASSLLRTMNTEAFF. The full variable domain, completed using reference TRBV28 and TRBJ1-1, is DVKVTQSSRYLVKRTGEKVFLECVQDMDHENMFWYRQDPGLGLRLIYFSYDVKMKEKGDIPEGYSVSREKKERFSLILESASTNQTSMYLCASSLLRTMNTEAFFGQGTRLTVV.

The chain is built from TRBV12-3 or TRBV12-4 and TRBJ2-5; 10 bases agree with TRBD2. V shed 5 bases, J shed 4 bases, and the junction held 10 bases outside the gene matches. The CDR3 contains 16 residues. DNA of the CDR3: TGTGCCAGCAGTCCTTCTAGCGGGAGCGTTGGAGAGACCCAGTACTTC. Amino acids: CASSPSSGSVGETQYF.

The genes are TRBV6-5 and TRBJ2-1, with 10 bases that match TRBD1. Trimming took 5 bases from V and 7 from J; bases not matched to a gene: 11. CDR1 MNHEY and CDR2 SVGAGI come from the germline V gene. This CDR3 contains 16 residues. The CDR3 DNA reads as TGTGCCAGCAGTATACGACAGGGGGCCGGAAGAAATGAGCAGTTCTTC. This encodes CASSIRQGAGRNEQFF.

The V and J genes are TRBV5-1 and TRBJ1-1; possible D gene TRBD1, 6 bases. The ends were cut back, 4 bases at V and 1 base at J, with 14 bases in the middle. CDR3 length: 15 amino acids. Per the germline V gene, CDR1 is SGHRS and CDR2 is YFSETQ. The DNA for the CDR3 is TGCGCCAGCAGCCTAGGCGGACAGACGAACACTGAAGCTTTCTTT. Translating gives CASSLGGQTNTEAFF.

The chain has TRBV6-6 and TRBJ1-4, with 9 bases that match TRBD1. The germline V gene encodes CDR1 MNHNY and CDR2 SVGAGI (reference sequence). This CDR3 is built from 15 residues. J lost 2 bases, V lost 2 bases, and 0 bases had no gene match. The CDR3 nucleotides are TGTGCCAGCAGTTACGGACAGGGGACTAATGAAAAACTGTTTTTT. Protein product: CASSYGQGTNEKLFF.

This clonotype was seen a handful of times. The chain is built from TRBV27 and TRBJ2-5, with 8 positions matching TRBD1. Trimming took 5 bases from V and 10 from J; bases not matched to a gene: 6. Germline-derived CDR1 and CDR2 are MNHEY and SMNVEV (reference sequence). The CDR3 spans 12 residues. The CDR3 sequence: CASSPGTGNQYF. The CDR3 DNA reads TGTGCCAGCAGTCCCGGGACAGGCAACCAGTACTTC.

There are a few counts of this clonotype. CDR3 bases: TGTGCCAGCAGTCATACCGGGACAGGGACGGCCGGGGAGCTGTTTTTT. This encodes CASSHTGTGTAGELFF. This chain uses TRBV25-1 with TRBJ2-2, with TRBD1 matching 9 bases. The CDR3 sequence is 16 residues long. V dropped 5 bases and J dropped 6; count of bases not matched to a gene: 10. The germline CDR1 and CDR2 sequences are MGHDK and SYGVNS.

V gene TRBV20-1 combines with J gene TRBJ2-5; 11 nucleotides agree with TRBD2. The J call is uncertain, as TRBJ2-7 better fits the DNA end. The CDR3 spans 13 residues. Germline lookup yields CDR1 DFQATT and CDR2 SNEGSKA (reference sequence). CDR3 in amino acids: CSPRLAGNYEQYF. The CDR3 region has the DNA TGCAGCCCTAGACTAGCGGGAAACTACGAGCAGTACTTC.

The CDR3 DNA reads as TGTGCCAGCAGCCAAGGACAGGGGGCGCGTGAGCAGTACTTC. Its protein product is CASSQGQGAREQYF. V gene TRBV11-2 combines with J gene TRBJ2-4, with 11 bases aligning to TRBD1. From germline, CDR1 is SGHAT and CDR2 FQNNGV. This CDR3 has 14 residues. The V segment lost 5 bases and the J segment 13 bases; nucleotides outside the gene matches: 10.

This clonotype was counted a few times. The V call is TRBV15, the J call TRBJ1-4, with D possibly matching TRBD1 (5 bases). V lost 5 bases to trimming and J lost 8 bases, with 12 bases between them. The CDR3 contains 13 residues. Germline V lookup: CDR1 LNHNV, CDR2 YYDKDF (reference sequence). Written as DNA, the CDR3 is TGTGCCACCAGCGAAAGACAGCGGGAAAAACTGTTTTTT. It specifies CATSERQREKLFF.

The chain has TRBV6-2 or TRBV6-3 and TRBJ2-1, with 12 bases that match TRBD2. From germline, CDR1 is MNHEY and CDR2 SVGEGT. J gave up 6 bases and V 7 bases, and 7 bases lay outside the gene matches. This CDR3 region has 15 residues. CDR3 in DNA: TGTGCCAGCAACCTACTAGCGGGGGGATGCAATGAGCAGTTCTTC. This translates into CASNLLAGGCNEQFF.

This clonotype was observed a few times. One base away lies a much larger clone, so this may be a sequencing read error. The chain joins TRBV6-2 or TRBV6-3 to TRBJ2-1; 9 nucleotides line up with TRBD2. Matching the DNA end better, TRBJ2-7 makes the J call doubtful. CDR3 length equals 19 residues. Germline CDR1 and CDR2: MNHEY and SVGEGT. The CDR3, as DNA: TGTGCCAGCAGTTACTCGATTTTGGCGGGGGGGAGCTCCTACAATGAGCAGTACTTC. Translation gives CASSYSILAGGSSYNEQYF.

The chain employs TRBV20-1 and TRBJ2-1; D call uncertain. The V and J ends lost 0 bases and 9 bases respectively, with 12 bases between them. The germline V gene encodes CDR1 DFQATT and CDR2 SNEGSKA (reference sequence). The CDR3 sequence is 13 residues long. As DNA, the CDR3 is TGCAGTGCTAGAGATCCCAACCGGGCTGAGCAGTTCTTC. Its translation: CSARDPNRAEQFF.

This clonotype was seen more than once but under ten times. The rearrangement links TRBV7-6 to TRBJ1-6; 7 bases map to TRBD1. The CDR3 sequence is 15 residues long. V lost 2 bases, J lost 9 bases, and 7 bases stayed unmatched. Germline V gene lookup returns CDR1 SGHVS and CDR2 FNYEAQ. The CDR3 nucleotides are TGTGCCAGCAGCTTAAAGACAGGGAACGCTTCACCCCTCCACTTT. Its protein product is CASSLKTGNASPLHF. Using reference TRBV7-6 and TRBJ1-6 for the parts outside the CDR3, the full variable domain is GAGVSQSPRYKVTKRGQDVALRCDPISGHVSLYWYRQALGQGPEFLTYFNYEAQQDKSGLPNDRFSAERPEGSISTLTIQRTEQRDSAMYRCASSLKTGNASPLHFGNGTRLTVT.

J is TRBJ2-7 and V is TRBV20-1; 7 bases line up with TRBD2. The CDR3 consists of 14 residues. In germline, CDR1 is DFQATT, CDR2 SNEGSKA (reference sequence). V gave up 0 bases and J gave up 6 bases; unmatched junction bases: 8. As DNA, the CDR3 is TGCAGTGCTAGAGAGGCTAGCGGTGTATCCGAGCAGTACTTC. Protein: CSAREASGVSEQYF.

The sample holds one count of this clonotype. This chain uses TRBV20-1 with TRBJ2-3; 9 bases fit TRBD2. V was pared by 1 base and J by 2 bases, with 4 bases of the junction left unmatched. Germline V CDR1 and CDR2: DFQATT, SNEGSKA (reference sequence). There are 15 residues in the CDR3. CDR3 DNA sequence: TGCAGTGCTAGAGTAGCGGGAGACCCCACAGATACGCAGTATTTT. Its translation: CSARVAGDPTDTQYF.

This sequence joins TRBV3-1 and TRBJ2-1; D is possibly TRBD2 (5 bases). The CDR3 loop spans 15 amino acids. Germline V gene sequence: CDR1 LGHDT, CDR2 YNNKEL (reference sequence). V dropped 4 bases and J dropped 10 bases, with 20 bases sitting between them. The CDR3, as DNA: TGTGCCAGCAGCCCACGGAGTGGGATCGGAGGCGAGCAGTTCTTC. Its protein product is CASSPRSGIGGEQFF.

The chain carries TRBV7-9 and TRBJ2-1; TRBD1 might be the D (6 bases). Deletions cut 5 bases from V and 13 bases from J, with 18 bases between. This CDR3 is built from 13 residues. Germline CDR1 and CDR2: SEHNR and FQNEAQ (reference sequence). DNA of the CDR3: TGTGCCAGCAGCGGACAGAACCAAGAGACCCAGTTCTTC. Translated, it gives CASSGQNQETQFF.

This chain uses TRBV12-3 or TRBV12-4 with TRBJ2-4; TRBD2 might be the D (6 bases). The J call is in doubt because the DNA end fits TRBJ2-7 better. This CDR3 is built from 12 residues. CDR3 sequence: CASSSIGSEQYF. The CDR3 bases are TGTGCCAGCAGTTCAATCGGGAGCGAGCAGTACTTC.

This clonotype was counted between two and nine times. The J gene is TRBJ2-3, the V gene TRBV6-6; 7 bases fit TRBD2. The V gene end was trimmed by 4 bases and the J gene end by 1 base; junction bases not matched to a gene: 5. The CDR3 sequence is 15 residues long. Germline V lookup: CDR1 MNHNY, CDR2 SVGAGI (reference sequence). The chain's CDR3 is CASSWAGEGTDTQYF. CDR3 DNA sequence: TGTGCCAGCAGTTGGGCGGGAGAGGGCACAGATACGCAGTATTTT.

The count of this clonotype is one. J is TRBJ1-2 and V is TRBV18, with no clear D. Germline lookup yields CDR1 KGHSH and CDR2 LQKENI. The V and J ends lost 0 bases and 2 bases respectively, with 7 bases between them. This CDR3 has 14 residues. Here the CDR3 reads CASSPPAVNYGYTF. DNA for the CDR3: TGTGCCAGCTCACCACCGGCAGTCAACTATGGCTACACCTTC. The whole variable domain, filled in from reference TRBV18 and TRBJ1-2, reads NAGVMQNPRHLVRRRGQEARLRCSPMKGHSHVYWYRQLPEEGLKFMVYLQKENIIDESGMPKERFSAEFPKEGPSILRIQQVVRGDSAAYFCASSPPAVNYGYTFGSGTRLTVV.

In this sample, this clonotype turned up a few times. This chain links TRBV20-1 with TRBJ2-7; TRBD1 matches at 7 bases. V lost 6 bases to trimming and J lost 2 bases; unmatched junction nucleotides: 10. From germline, CDR1 is DFQATT and CDR2 SNEGSKA (reference sequence). This CDR3 contains 14 residues. The CDR3, as DNA: TGCAGTGCCGGAGTCGGGACAGAGACCTACGAGCAGTACTTC. Encoded protein: CSAGVGTETYEQYF.

This rearrangement joins TRBV21-1 to TRBJ2-5; TRBD1 is the table's D call and was not checked against the DNA. TRBV21-1 is classified as a pseudogene. CDR3 length equals 13 residues. CDR3 bases: TGTGCCACCTCCCGGGTCAGTGGAAAGACCCAGTACTTC. Its protein is CATSRVSGKTQYF.